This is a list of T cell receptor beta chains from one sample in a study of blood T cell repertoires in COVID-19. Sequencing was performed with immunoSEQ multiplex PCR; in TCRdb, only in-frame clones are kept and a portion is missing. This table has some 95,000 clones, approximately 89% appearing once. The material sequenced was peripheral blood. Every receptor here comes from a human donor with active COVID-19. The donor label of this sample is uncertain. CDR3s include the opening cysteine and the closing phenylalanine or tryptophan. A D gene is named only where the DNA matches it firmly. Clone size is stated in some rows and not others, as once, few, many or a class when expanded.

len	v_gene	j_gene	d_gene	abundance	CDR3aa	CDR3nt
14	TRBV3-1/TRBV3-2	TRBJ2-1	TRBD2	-	CASSQLAGANEQFF	TGTGCCAGCAGCCAATTAGCGGGGGCCAATGAGCAGTTCTTC
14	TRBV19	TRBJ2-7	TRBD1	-	CASSIQVSGGEQYF	TGTGCCAGTAGTATTCAAGTATCAGGGGGCGAGCAGTACTTC
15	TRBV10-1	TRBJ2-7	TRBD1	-	CASSGDRDRLYEQYF	TGCGCCAGCAGTGGGGACCGGGACAGGCTCTACGAGCAGTACTTC
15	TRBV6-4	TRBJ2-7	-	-	CASSDQGPEGYEQYF	TGTGCCAGCAGTGATCAAGGACCAGAGGGCTACGAGCAGTACTTC
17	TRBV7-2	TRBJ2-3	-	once	CASSLMGGGGSTDTQYF	TGTGCCAGCAGCTTGATGGGGGGAGGGGGTAGCACAGATACGCAGTATTTT
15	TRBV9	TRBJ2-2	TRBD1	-	CASSPTGAGTGELFF	TGTGCCAGCAGTCCGACAGGGGCGGGCACCGGGGAGCTGTTTTTT
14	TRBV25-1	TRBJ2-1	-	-	CASSELGVYNEQFF	TGTGCCAGCAGTGAACTAGGAGTGTACAATGAGCAGTTCTTC
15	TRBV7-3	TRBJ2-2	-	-	CASSLALTGSGELFF	TGTGCCAGCAGCTTAGCGCTAACGGGGTCCGGGGAGCTGTTTTTT
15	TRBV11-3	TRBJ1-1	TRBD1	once	CASSFGTGVGTEAFF	TGTGCCAGCAGCTTCGGGACAGGGGTGGGGACTGAAGCTTTCTTT
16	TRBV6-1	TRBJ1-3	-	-	CASSEFRTFSGNTIYF	TGTGCCAGCAGTGAATTTAGGACTTTCTCTGGAAACACCATATATTTT
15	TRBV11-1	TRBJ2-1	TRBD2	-	CASSLRLAGGGEQFF	TGTGCCAGCAGCCTCAGACTAGCGGGGGGCGGTGAGCAGTTCTTC
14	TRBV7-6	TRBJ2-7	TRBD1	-	CASSSLDRSDEQYF	TGTGCCAGCAGCTCTTTGGACAGGTCCGACGAGCAGTACTTC
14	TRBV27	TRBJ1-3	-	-	CASSLRGSGNTIYF	TGTGCCAGCAGTTTAAGGGGCTCTGGAAACACCATATATTTT
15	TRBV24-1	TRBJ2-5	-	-	CATSDSGVSTETQYF	TGTGCCACCAGTGACTCAGGGGTTTCCACAGAGACCCAGTACTTC
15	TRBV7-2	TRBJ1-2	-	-	CASSKPTEMNYGYTF	TGTGCCAGCAGCAAACCGACAGAGATGAACTATGGCTACACCTTC
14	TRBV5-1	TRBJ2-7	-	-	CASSLGQGGYEQYF	TGCGCCAGCAGCTTGGGACAGGGAGGCTACGAGCAGTACTTC
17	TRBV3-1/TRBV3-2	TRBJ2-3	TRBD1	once	CASSQGSGGPSTDTQYF	TGTGCCAGCAGCCAAGGTTCAGGGGGCCCTAGCACAGATACGCAGTATTTT
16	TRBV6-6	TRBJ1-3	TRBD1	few	CASSASGTGTGNTIYF	TGTGCCAGCAGTGCCTCTGGGACAGGGACTGGAAACACCATATATTTT
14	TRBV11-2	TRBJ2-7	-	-	CASSLHRGGYEQYF	TGTGCCAGCAGCTTACACAGGGGGGGCTACGAGCAGTACTTC
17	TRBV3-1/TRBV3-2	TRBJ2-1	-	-	CASSQPLVGGAPHEQFF	TGTGCCAGCAGCCAACCCCTTGTGGGGGGGGCCCCCCATGAGCAGTTCTTC
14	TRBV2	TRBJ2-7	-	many	CASSEGAPSYEQYF	TGTGCCAGCAGTGAGGGGGCCCCCTCCTACGAGCAGTACTTC
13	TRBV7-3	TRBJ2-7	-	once	CASSLTSQYEQYF	TGTGCCAGCAGCTTAACGTCACAATACGAGCAGTACTTC
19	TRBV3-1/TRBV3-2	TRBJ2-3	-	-	CASSQGGLMDWAYTDTQYF	TGTGCCAGCAGCCAAGGTGGCCTGATGGATTGGGCCTACACAGATACGCAGTATTTT
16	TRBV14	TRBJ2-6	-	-	CASSQNRVYGANVLTF	TGTGCCAGCAGCCAAAACAGGGTTTATGGGGCCAACGTCCTGACTTTC
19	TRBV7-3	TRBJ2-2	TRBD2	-	CASSPNPLKLARNTGELFF	TGTGCCAGCAGCCCCAACCCCCTGAAACTAGCGCGGAACACCGGGGAGCTGTTTTTT
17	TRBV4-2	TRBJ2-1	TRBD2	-	CASSQDGGGTSYNEQFF	TGTGCCAGCAGCCAAGATGGGGGGGGGACCTCATACAATGAGCAGTTCTTC
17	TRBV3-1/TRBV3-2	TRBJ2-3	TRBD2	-	CASSQGRLAGGQDTQYF	TGTGCCAGCAGCCAAGGACGACTAGCGGGGGGGCAAGATACGCAGTATTTT
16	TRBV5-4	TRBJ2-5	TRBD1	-	CASSKPGQGEGETQYF	TGTGCCAGCAGCAAGCCGGGACAGGGGGAAGGGGAGACCCAGTACTTC
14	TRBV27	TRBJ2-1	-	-	CASSFLGGQNEQFF	TGTGCCAGCAGTTTCCTGGGGGGACAGAATGAGCAGTTCTTC
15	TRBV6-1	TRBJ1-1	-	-	CASSEDGVLNTEAFF	TGTGCCAGCAGTGAAGATGGAGTGCTGAACACTGAAGCTTTCTTT
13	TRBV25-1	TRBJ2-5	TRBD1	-	CASSELRGETQYF	TGTGCCAGCAGTGAACTCAGGGGGGAGACCCAGTACTTC
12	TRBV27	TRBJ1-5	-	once	CASRKLGQPQHF	TGTGCCAGCCGAAAACTAGGACAGCCCCAGCATTTT
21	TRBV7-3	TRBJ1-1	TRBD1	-	CASSLIPAGIGQGGRNTEAFF	TGTGCCAGCAGCTTAATCCCCGCTGGGATCGGACAGGGAGGAAGGAACACTGAAGCTTTCTTT
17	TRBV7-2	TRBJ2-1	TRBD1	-	CASSFRGLRDSYNEQFF	TGTGCCAGCAGCTTTCGTGGCTTAAGGGACAGCTACAATGAGCAGTTCTTC
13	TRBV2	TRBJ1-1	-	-	CASSDVQRTEAFF	TGTGCCAGCAGTGACGTCCAGCGGACTGAAGCTTTCTTT
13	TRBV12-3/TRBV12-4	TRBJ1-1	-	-	CASSPPGERGAFF	TGTGCCAGCAGTCCCCCAGGGGAAAGGGGTGCTTTCTTT
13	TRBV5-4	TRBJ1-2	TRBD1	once	CASSFGTDYGYTF	TGTGCCAGCAGCTTCGGGACAGACTATGGCTACACCTTC
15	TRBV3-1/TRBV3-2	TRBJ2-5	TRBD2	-	CASSELAGAQETQYF	TGTGCCAGCAGCGAACTAGCGGGGGCACAAGAGACCCAGTACTTC
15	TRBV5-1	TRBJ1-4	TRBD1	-	CASSRRTGVNEKLFF	TGCGCCAGCAGTCGCAGGACAGGGGTGAATGAAAAACTGTTTTTT
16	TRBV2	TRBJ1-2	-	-	CASSDSAGRSASGYTF	TGTGCCAGCAGTGATTCGGCAGGCAGATCCGCGAGTGGCTACACCTTC
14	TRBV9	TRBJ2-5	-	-	CASSLRRGQETQYF	TGTGCCAGCAGCTTAAGGAGGGGCCAAGAGACCCAGTACTTC
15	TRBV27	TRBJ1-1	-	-	CASSLRQGMNTEAFF	TGTGCCAGCAGTTTAAGGCAGGGTATGAACACTGAAGCTTTCTTT
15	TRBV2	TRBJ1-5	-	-	CASNGRGGAGQPQHF	TGTGCCAGCAATGGACGAGGGGGGGCCGGTCAGCCCCAGCATTTT
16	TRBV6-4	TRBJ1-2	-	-	CASSDSGRGPLRGYTF	TGTGCCAGCAGTGACTCGGGCAGGGGCCCACTTCGGGGCTACACCTTC
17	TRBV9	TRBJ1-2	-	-	CASSVGQGTEANYGYTF	TGTGCCAGCAGCGTGGGACAAGGGACGGAAGCTAACTATGGCTACACCTTC
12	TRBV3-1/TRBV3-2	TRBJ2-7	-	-	CASSRIAREQYF	TGTGCCAGCAGCCGGATAGCGAGGGAGCAGTACTTC
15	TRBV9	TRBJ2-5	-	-	CASSVTAGEQETQYF	TGTGCCAGCAGCGTCACAGCCGGGGAGCAAGAGACCCAGTACTTC
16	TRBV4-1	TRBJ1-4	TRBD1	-	CASSSRDSPLNEKLFF	TGCGCCAGCAGCAGCCGGGACAGCCCACTTAATGAAAAACTGTTTTTT
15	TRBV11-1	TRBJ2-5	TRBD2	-	CASSHRLALGETQYF	TGTGCCAGCAGCCATAGACTAGCCCTGGGAGAGACCCAGTACTTC
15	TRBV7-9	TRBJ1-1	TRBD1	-	CASSLRGQGSTEAFF	TGTGCCAGCAGCCTTAGGGGACAGGGAAGCACTGAAGCTTTCTTT